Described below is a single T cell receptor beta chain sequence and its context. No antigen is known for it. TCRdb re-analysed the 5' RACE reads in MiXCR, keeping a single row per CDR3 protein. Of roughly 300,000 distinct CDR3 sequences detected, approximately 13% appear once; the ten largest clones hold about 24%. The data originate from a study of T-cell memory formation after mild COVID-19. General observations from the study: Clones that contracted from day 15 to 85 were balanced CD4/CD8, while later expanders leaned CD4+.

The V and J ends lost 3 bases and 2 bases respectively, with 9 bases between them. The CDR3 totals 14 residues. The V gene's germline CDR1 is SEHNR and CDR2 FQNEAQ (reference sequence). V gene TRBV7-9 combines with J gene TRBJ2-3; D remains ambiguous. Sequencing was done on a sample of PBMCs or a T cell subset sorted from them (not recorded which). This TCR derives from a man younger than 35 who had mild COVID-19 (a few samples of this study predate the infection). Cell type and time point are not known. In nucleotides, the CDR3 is TGTGCCAGCAGCTTCTCCTCTTACACAGATACGCAGTATTTT. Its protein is CASSFSSYTDTQYF.